These T cell receptor beta chains were read from a single sample in a study of blood T cell repertoires in COVID-19. Assay: immunoSEQ multiplex PCR; the TCRdb copy retains only in-frame clones and omits some. There are about 170,000 clones in the sample; around 83% occur only once, and approximately 4% lies in the top ten. Input material: PBMCs or T cells enriched from blood (not recorded which). The receptor set was obtained from a woman aged 45-60 years in a cohort exposed to, infected with or recovered from COVID-19 (not recorded which). Each CDR3 is given with its conserved first and last residue. The D gene is left open where the match is weak. Clone size, where shown, is once, few, many, or a class for clones that have expanded.

D gene: TRBD2; J gene: TRBJ2-7; V gene: TRBV3-1/TRBV3-2; clone size: NA; CDR3 protein: CASSQGTSGRVGEQYF; CDR3 DNA: TGTGCCAGCAGCCAAGGGACTAGCGGGAGGGTTGGCGAGCAGTACTTC
D gene: NA; J gene: TRBJ2-3; V gene: TRBV29-1; clone size: NA; CDR3 protein: CSVAPGRSSDTQYF; CDR3 DNA: TGCAGCGTTGCCCCCGGGAGATCATCAGATACGCAGTATTTT
D gene: TRBD1; J gene: TRBJ2-1; V gene: TRBV7-8; clone size: NA; CDR3 protein: CASTTYSRTGLVLDEQFF; CDR3 DNA: TGTGCCAGCACAACCTACTCCCGGACAGGGCTCGTCTTGGATGAGCAGTTCTTC
D gene: TRBD1; J gene: TRBJ1-1; V gene: TRBV6-1; clone size: NA; CDR3 protein: CASTFQGGNTEAFF; CDR3 DNA: TGTGCCAGCACTTTCCAGGGGGGGAACACTGAAGCTTTCTTT
D gene: NA; J gene: TRBJ2-3; V gene: TRBV5-6; clone size: NA; CDR3 protein: CASSSANPLGPGDTQYF; CDR3 DNA: TGTGCCAGCAGCTCCGCGAATCCACTAGGGCCGGGAGATACGCAGTATTTT
D gene: NA; J gene: TRBJ2-3; V gene: TRBV7-8; clone size: NA; CDR3 protein: CASSPRGGEVATDTQYF; CDR3 DNA: TGTGCCAGCAGCCCTAGGGGGGGGGAGGTCGCTACAGATACGCAGTATTTT
D gene: NA; J gene: TRBJ2-3; V gene: TRBV19; clone size: NA; CDR3 protein: CASSIADTQYF; CDR3 DNA: TGTGCCAGCAGTATCGCAGATACGCAGTATTTT
D gene: TRBD1; J gene: TRBJ1-4; V gene: TRBV27; clone size: NA; CDR3 protein: CASSPFRDRGEKLFF; CDR3 DNA: TGTGCCAGCAGTCCGTTCCGGGACAGGGGTGAAAAACTGTTTTTT
D gene: NA; J gene: TRBJ2-7; V gene: TRBV19; clone size: NA; CDR3 protein: CASSLRTATYEQYF; CDR3 DNA: TGTGCCAGTAGCCTCAGGACAGCTACCTACGAGCAGTACTTC
D gene: TRBD2; J gene: TRBJ2-7; V gene: TRBV19; clone size: NA; CDR3 protein: CASSARGGREYEQYF; CDR3 DNA: TGTGCCAGTAGTGCCCGCGGAGGGAGGGAATACGAGCAGTACTTC
D gene: NA; J gene: TRBJ1-6; V gene: TRBV21-1; clone size: NA; CDR3 protein: CASSTAYRVSSPLHF; CDR3 DNA: TGTGCCAGCAGCACAGCCTACAGGGTATCTTCACCCCTCCACTTT
D gene: TRBD1; J gene: TRBJ1-5; V gene: TRBV10-3; clone size: NA; CDR3 protein: CAISESGTAKGPQHF; CDR3 DNA: TGTGCCATCAGTGAGTCCGGGACAGCGAAGGGGCCCCAGCATTTT
D gene: NA; J gene: TRBJ1-5; V gene: TRBV19; clone size: NA; CDR3 protein: CASSIVHLDQPQHF; CDR3 DNA: TGTGCCAGTAGTATAGTCCACTTAGATCAGCCCCAGCATTTT
D gene: TRBD2; J gene: TRBJ2-5; V gene: TRBV9; clone size: once; CDR3 protein: CASSVGSGKGQETQYF; CDR3 DNA: TGTGCCAGCAGCGTAGGAAGCGGGAAGGGACAAGAGACCCAGTACTTC
D gene: NA; J gene: TRBJ2-3; V gene: TRBV6-5; clone size: NA; CDR3 protein: CASSYSMDSSTDTQYF; CDR3 DNA: TGTGCCAGCAGTTATTCGATGGACAGCAGCACAGATACGCAGTATTTT
D gene: NA; J gene: TRBJ1-2; V gene: TRBV5-6; clone size: NA; CDR3 protein: CASSLGDRLYGYTF; CDR3 DNA: TGTGCCAGCAGCTTGGGCGACAGACTGTATGGCTACACCTTC
D gene: NA; J gene: TRBJ2-5; V gene: TRBV5-6; clone size: NA; CDR3 protein: CASGRGNQETQYF; CDR3 DNA: TGTGCCAGCGGTCGGGGGAACCAAGAGACCCAGTACTTC
D gene: TRBD1; J gene: TRBJ1-1; V gene: TRBV5-6; clone size: NA; CDR3 protein: CASSFQGASRTEAFF; CDR3 DNA: TGTGCCAGCAGCTTTCAGGGGGCGAGTCGCACTGAAGCTTTCTTT
D gene: TRBD1; J gene: TRBJ2-7; V gene: TRBV27; clone size: NA; CDR3 protein: CASTLRGPSYEQYF; CDR3 DNA: TGTGCCAGCACGCTCAGGGGGCCCTCCTACGAGCAGTACTTC
D gene: TRBD1; J gene: TRBJ1-4; V gene: TRBV2; clone size: NA; CDR3 protein: CASRGQKNEKLFF; CDR3 DNA: TGTGCCAGCAGGGGACAGAAGAATGAAAAACTGTTTTTT
D gene: NA; J gene: TRBJ1-3; V gene: TRBV18; clone size: few; CDR3 protein: CASSPPIKGGTGNTIYF; CDR3 DNA: TGTGCCAGCTCACCGCCGATAAAAGGAGGGACTGGAAACACCATATATTTT
D gene: NA; J gene: TRBJ2-3; V gene: TRBV7-8; clone size: NA; CDR3 protein: CASSLEPGGTDTQYF; CDR3 DNA: TGTGCCAGCAGCTTAGAACCGGGGGGCACGGATACGCAGTATTTT
D gene: TRBD1; J gene: TRBJ1-1; V gene: TRBV5-4; clone size: few; CDR3 protein: CASSFRGPNTEAFF; CDR3 DNA: TGTGCCAGCAGCTTCAGGGGGCCGAACACTGAAGCTTTCTTT
D gene: NA; J gene: TRBJ1-1; V gene: TRBV19; clone size: NA; CDR3 protein: CASMVGDGTPGGTEAFF; CDR3 DNA: TGTGCCAGTATGGTCGGGGACGGCACACCCGGAGGGACTGAAGCTTTCTTT
D gene: TRBD2; J gene: TRBJ2-2; V gene: TRBV7-8; clone size: NA; CDR3 protein: CASSSGLAGGPHTGELFF; CDR3 DNA: TGTGCCAGCAGCTCGGGACTAGCGGGAGGGCCGCACACCGGGGAGCTGTTTTTT
D gene: NA; J gene: TRBJ2-7; V gene: TRBV12-3/TRBV12-4; clone size: NA; CDR3 protein: CASGERGADEQYF; CDR3 DNA: TGTGCCAGCGGGGAACGGGGGGCTGACGAGCAGTACTTC
D gene: TRBD1; J gene: TRBJ1-2; V gene: TRBV6-5; clone size: NA; CDR3 protein: CASSYDLTGTGFTF; CDR3 DNA: TGTGCCAGCAGTTACGACTTAACGGGGACAGGGTTCACCTTC
D gene: TRBD2; J gene: TRBJ2-2; V gene: TRBV9; clone size: NA; CDR3 protein: CASTVSLASGTGELFF; CDR3 DNA: TGTGCCAGCACAGTCAGTTTGGCTAGCGGGACCGGGGAGCTGTTTTTT
D gene: NA; J gene: TRBJ2-5; V gene: TRBV7-9; clone size: NA; CDR3 protein: CASSNRAQETQYF; CDR3 DNA: TGTGCCAGCAGTAACAGGGCCCAAGAGACCCAGTACTTC
D gene: NA; J gene: TRBJ2-2; V gene: TRBV3-1/TRBV3-2; clone size: NA; CDR3 protein: CASGVRAGNTGELFF; CDR3 DNA: TGTGCCAGCGGCGTCCGAGCGGGGAACACCGGGGAGCTGTTTTTT
D gene: TRBD2; J gene: TRBJ2-5; V gene: TRBV28; clone size: NA; CDR3 protein: CASSRLAGGMKTQYF; CDR3 DNA: TGTGCCAGCAGCCGCCTAGCGGGAGGGATGAAGACCCAGTACTTC
D gene: NA; J gene: TRBJ1-1; V gene: TRBV14; clone size: NA; CDR3 protein: CASSQLSLRAFF; CDR3 DNA: TGTGCCAGCAGCCAATTATCCCTACGGGCTTTCTTT
D gene: TRBD1; J gene: TRBJ2-3; V gene: TRBV2; clone size: once; CDR3 protein: CASSRDRGRDTQYF; CDR3 DNA: TGTGCCAGCAGCCGGGACAGGGGGCGTGATACGCAGTATTTT
D gene: TRBD1; J gene: TRBJ1-2; V gene: TRBV2; clone size: NA; CDR3 protein: CASSGDRALSGYTF; CDR3 DNA: TGTGCCAGCAGCGGGGACAGGGCCCTATCTGGCTACACCTTC
D gene: NA; J gene: TRBJ2-1; V gene: TRBV29-1; clone size: NA; CDR3 protein: CSVGLYNEQFF; CDR3 DNA: TGCAGCGTGGGACTGTACAATGAGCAGTTCTTC
D gene: NA; J gene: TRBJ1-5; V gene: TRBV2; clone size: NA; CDR3 protein: CASSSRDFQGGQPQHF; CDR3 DNA: TGTGCCAGCAGTTCACGGGACTTTCAAGGAGGGCAGCCCCAGCATTTT
D gene: NA; J gene: TRBJ2-5; V gene: TRBV5-1; clone size: NA; CDR3 protein: CASSITMQETQYF; CDR3 DNA: TGCGCCAGCAGTATTACAATGCAAGAGACCCAGTACTTC